These 25 T cell receptor beta chains originate from one sample sequenced in a study of blood T cell repertoires in COVID-19. Libraries were prepared by immunoSEQ multiplex PCR; TCRdb keeps only in-frame clonotypes and omits some of them. The table lists 84,000 or so clones, over 75% of them singletons, with roughly 6.6% in the top ten. Sequenced sample: peripheral blood. The receptors were sampled from a man between 65 and 79 years old with acute or convalescent COVID-19.

The V gene is TRBV6-5, the J gene TRBJ1-2; D might be TRBD1 (6 bases). Between the trimmed V and J ends, which lost 2 bases and 0 bases, there was a span of 7 bases. The CDR3 loop spans 14 amino acids. Germline V gene data show CDR1 as MNHEY and CDR2 as SVGAGI. CDR3 sequence reads: CASSYRDTNYGYTF. The CDR3 DNA is TGTGCCAGCAGTTACAGGGACACTAACTATGGCTACACCTTC.

The rearrangement uses TRBV5-6 and TRBJ2-2; D is unclear. Germline values: CDR1 SGHDT, CDR2 YYEEEE. The ends were cut back, 6 bases at V and 1 base at J, with 16 bases in the middle. The CDR3 consists of 16 residues. The CDR3 region has the DNA TGTGCCAGCACCCACTTGAGGCTAGGGAACACCGGGGAGCTGTTTTTT. It encodes CASTHLRLGNTGELFF.

The chain carries TRBV3-1 (or the pseudogene TRBV3-2) and TRBJ2-1, with TRBD1 identical over 8 bases. V lost 3 bases to trimming and J lost 7 bases; unmatched junction nucleotides: 8. Germline V lookup: CDR1 LGHDT, CDR2 YNNKEL (reference sequence). The CDR3 spans 15 residues. Written as DNA, the CDR3 is TGTGCCAGCAGCCATTTTTCACAGGGGGATAATGAGCAGTTCTTC. It translates to CASSHFSQGDNEQFF.

This rearrangement joins TRBV10-3 to TRBJ1-2; D gene ambiguous. V was clipped by 4 bases and J by 4 bases, with 10 bases between them. The CDR3 is 13 amino acids. Per the germline V gene, CDR1 is ENHRY and CDR2 is SYGVKD. CDR3 amino acids: CAISVEQLYGYTF. In DNA form, the CDR3 reads TGTGCCATCAGTGTGGAACAGCTCTATGGCTACACCTTC.

This clone occurred once. The chain recombines TRBV6-2 or TRBV6-3 with TRBJ2-5; perhaps TRBD2 as D (5 bases). V lost 4 bases to trimming and J lost 7 bases, with 19 bases between them. The CDR3 spans 15 residues. CDR1 is MNHEY, CDR2 SVGEGT, per germline. The CDR3 DNA sequence: TGTGCCAGCAGTTCCCCCCGGGGAACCTTAGGGACCCAGTACTTC. It yields the protein CASSSPRGTLGTQYF.

CDR3 sequence: CASSQALTGNYEQYF. The CDR3 nucleotides read TGCGCCAGCAGCCAAGCATTGACAGGGAACTACGAGCAGTACTTC. This chain joins TRBV4-3 and TRBJ2-7, with 7 positions matching TRBD1. Germline V gene lookup returns CDR1 LGHNA and CDR2 YSLEER. Unmatched junction bases numbered 6, after V lost 1 base and J lost 3 bases. There are 15 residues in the CDR3.

The gene calls are TRBV3-1 (or the pseudogene TRBV3-2) and TRBJ2-7, with 7 bases identical to TRBD2. Germline values: CDR1 LGHDT, CDR2 YNNKEL (reference sequence). This CDR3 contains 14 residues. V lost 5 bases to trimming and J lost 4 bases; unmatched junction nucleotides: 8. Here the CDR3 reads CASSRGGERYEQYF. The DNA for the CDR3 is TGTGCCAGCAGCAGGGGAGGGGAACGTTACGAGCAGTACTTC.

This clone showed up just once. This chain links TRBV5-1 with TRBJ2-6; D might be TRBD1 (5 bases). Trimming removed 1 base at V and 0 bases at J, with 14 bases between. Germline V CDR1 and CDR2: SGHRS, YFSETQ. This CDR3 has 18 residues. DNA of the CDR3: TGCGCCAGCAGCTTGAGGGTTCGACAGTACTCTGGGGCCAACGTCCTGACTTTC. Its protein product is CASSLRVRQYSGANVLTF.

V and J are TRBV19 and TRBJ2-7, with 13 positions matching TRBD2. The CDR3 contains 19 residues. The V gene end was trimmed by 4 bases and the J gene end by 2 bases; junction bases not matched to a gene: 14. Germline CDR1 is LNHDA and CDR2 is SQIVND (reference sequence). Here the CDR3 reads CASSRRGPGLAGVPYEQYF. Here the CDR3 DNA reads TGTGCCAGTAGTAGAAGGGGGCCTGGACTAGCGGGAGTCCCCTACGAGCAGTACTTC.

The DNA of the CDR3 is TGTGCCAGCAGCTTCTATGCCGGCACCGGGGAGCTGTTTTTT. Translated, it gives CASSFYAGTGELFF. J is TRBJ2-2 and V is TRBV5-5; D is ambiguous. Germline V lookup: CDR1 SGHKS, CDR2 YYEKEE (reference sequence). The V end was cut by 2 bases, the J end by 4 bases, with 9 bases between. The CDR3 covers 14 residues.

In DNA, the CDR3 is TGTGCCAGTAGCCAGGGGACCGTTCCGTACAATGAGCAGTTCTTC. Translation: CASSQGTVPYNEQFF. The chain carries TRBV19 and TRBJ2-1; a possible D gene is TRBD1 (6 bases). The CDR3 is 15 residues long. V dropped 6 bases and J dropped 4 bases, with 16 bases sitting between them. Per germline, CDR1 LNHDA and CDR2 SQIVND (reference sequence).

This clone has only a few counts. J is TRBJ1-4 and V is TRBV11-2; the D gene is possibly TRBD1 (6 bases). Germline lookup yields CDR1 SGHAT and CDR2 FQNNGV. The CDR3 length is 18 residues. V was pared by 3 bases and J by 3 bases, with 20 bases between. The CDR3 DNA reads TGTGCCAGCAGCTTCCCGGTTGGGGGGGCGCGGGCTAATGAAAAACTGTTTTTT. Amino acid sequence: CASSFPVGGARANEKLFF.

Of note for this clone: Without the conserved terminal phenylalanine or tryptophan, this CDR3 likely stems from a read error. The limits of the CDR3 on the DNA are not certain, so only TCRdb's listed CDR3 is given. J is TRBJ2-7 and V is TRBV4-1; the table's TRBD2 call for D was not verified on the DNA. From its first to its last residue, the CDR3 has 15 amino acids. The germline gives CDR1 MGHRA, CDR2 YSYEKL. CDR3: CASSQTTGRGSGAII.

This clone was picked up a small number of times. This sequence joins TRBV10-2 and TRBJ1-6; TRBD1 agrees at 10 bases. Germline V gene data show CDR1 as WSHSY and CDR2 as SAAADI. J lost 7 bases, V lost 7 bases, and 1 base had no gene match. CDR3 length equals 13 residues. The CDR3 DNA is TGCGCCAGCACGACAGGGGGCAATTCACCCCTCCACTTT. Translated: CASTTGGNSPLHF.

This clone appeared once. The chain carries TRBV30 and TRBJ1-5; D gene unclear. Per the germline V gene, CDR1 is GTSNPN and CDR2 is SVGIG (reference sequence). The germline V and J ends were trimmed by 4 bases and 0 bases, with 10 bases remaining between them. This CDR3 region has 14 residues. DNA of the CDR3: TGTGCCTGGACCTCGGGGTATAGCAATCAGCCCCAGCATTTT. Translated, it gives CAWTSGYSNQPQHF.

The rearrangement links TRBV19 to TRBJ2-1, with TRBD2 matching 10 bases. Losses at the gene ends were 6 bases for V and 6 bases for J; bases not matched to a gene: 5. Germline assignment: CDR1 LNHDA and CDR2 SQIVND (reference sequence). The CDR3 has 14 amino acids. CDR3 sequence (DNA): TGTGCCAGTAGAAGCGGGAGGGTTTCCAATGAGCAGTTCTTC. Protein sequence: CASRSGRVSNEQFF.

V usage is TRBV28 and J usage is TRBJ1-5; 7 bases are a match to TRBD1. With V trimmed by 4 bases and J by 2 bases, 2 bases remained unmatched. The CDR3 has 14 residues. Germline CDR1 MDHEN, CDR2 SYDVKM. The CDR3 here is CASSSGQGNQPQHF. CDR3 in DNA: TGTGCCAGCAGTTCAGGACAGGGCAATCAGCCCCAGCATTTT.

The rearrangement joins TRBV18 to TRBJ2-2; the match to TRBD2 covers 15 bases. Per the germline V gene, CDR1 is KGHSH and CDR2 is LQKENI. With 2 bases clipped from V and 7 bases from J, the junction kept 11 bases outside the gene matches. The length of the CDR3 is 19 residues. For the CDR3, the DNA is TGTGCCAGCTCACCAAAGGGACTAGCGGGAGGATCGTATGGCGGGGAGCTGTTTTTT. This gives the protein CASSPKGLAGGSYGGELFF.

J is TRBJ2-1 and V is TRBV10-3, with TRBD2 matching over 7 bases. V gave up 4 bases and J gave up 5 bases; unmatched junction bases: 8. Germline V gives CDR1 ENHRY, CDR2 SYGVKD. This CDR3 is 15 amino acids long. The CDR3 region is CAISGGLVGNNEQFF. CDR3 nucleotide sequence: TGTGCCATCAGTGGAGGACTAGTGGGAAACAATGAGCAGTTCTTC.

This clone has only one observation. The chain employs TRBV7-2 and TRBJ2-3, with TRBD2 matching over 10 bases. This CDR3 region has 16 residues. V lost 4 bases and J lost 1; bases outside the gene matches: 5. Germline lookup yields CDR1 SGHTA and CDR2 FQGNSA. DNA for the CDR3: TGTGCCAGCAGCTCGAGCGGGAGGGACGGCACAGATACGCAGTATTTT. As protein: CASSSSGRDGTDTQYF.

V usage is TRBV28 and J usage is TRBJ2-7; a weak D match, TRBD1 (6 bases). Germline values: CDR1 MDHEN, CDR2 SYDVKM. This CDR3 comprises 14 residues. V lost 7 bases and J lost 3, with 16 bases in between. The CDR3 DNA reads TGTGCCAGCAATTTGCGCACCAGGGGCTACGAGCAGTACTTC. It yields the protein CASNLRTRGYEQYF.

The rearrangement joins TRBV5-6 to TRBJ1-2; TRBD1 aligns across 9 bases. This CDR3 is built from 14 residues. The V and J ends lost 3 bases and 4 bases, in that order; junction bases with no gene match: 4. Germline V lookup: CDR1 SGHDT, CDR2 YYEEEE. As DNA, the CDR3 is TGTGCCAGCAGCTACGACAGGGGGGTCTATGGCTACACCTTC. Protein product: CASSYDRGVYGYTF. The full variable domain, completed using reference TRBV5-6 and TRBJ1-2, is DAGVTQSPTHLIKTRGQQVTLRCSPKSGHDTVSWYQQALGQGPQFIFQYYEEEERQRGNFPDRFSGHQFPNYSSELNVNALLLGDSALYLCASSYDRGVYGYTFGSGTRLTVV.

This chain uses TRBV27 with TRBJ2-3; TRBD2 might be the D (6 bases). This CDR3 has 15 residues. V lost 5 bases to trimming and J lost 3 bases, with 15 bases between them. Germline V gene lookup returns CDR1 MNHEY and CDR2 SMNVEV (reference sequence). CDR3 in amino acids: CASSLPGVRTDTQYF. CDR3 nucleotides: TGTGCCAGCAGTCTTCCGGGGGTCCGGACAGATACGCAGTATTTT.

This chain joins TRBV28 and TRBJ1-6; 10 bases agree with TRBD1. This CDR3 is 15 amino acids long. Germline V gene sequence: CDR1 MDHEN, CDR2 SYDVKM. The V gene end was trimmed by 5 bases and the J gene end by 5 bases; junction bases not matched to a gene: 3. The CDR3 reads CASSRQGADNSPLHF. The CDR3 DNA follows: TGTGCCAGCAGTCGACAGGGGGCGGATAATTCACCCCTCCACTTT.

The CDR3 loop reads CASSLISGPQHF. DNA for the CDR3: TGTGCCAGCAGCTTGATTAGTGGGCCCCAGCATTTT. The chain is built from TRBV7-9 and TRBJ1-5; D not resolved. Trimming shortened V by 3 bases and J by 9 bases, and 9 bases separated the two germline ends. CDR3 length: 12 amino acids. Germline V gene sequence: CDR1 SEHNR, CDR2 FQNEAQ (reference sequence).